These 5 T cell receptor beta chains were all obtained from the same sample, sequenced in a study of T-cell memory formation after mild COVID-19. Each CDR3 protein is one row after TCRdb ran MiXCR on the 5' RACE reads. Of 92,000 or so distinct CDR3 sequences in the sample, 10% to 15% are singletons; the top ten hold about 25%. Sequenced sample: PBMCs or a T cell subset sorted from them (not recorded which). These receptor sequences come from an adult woman who had mild COVID-19 (a few samples of this study predate the infection). Cell type and time point are not known.

Regarding this clonotype: This may be a read error, as it is one base from a much larger clone. The chain employs TRBV4-3 and TRBJ2-2; perhaps TRBD1 as D (5 bases). Germline V gene data show CDR1 as LGHNA and CDR2 as YSLEER. The CDR3 sequence is 16 residues long. This CDR3 is CDSSQDAGMDTGELFF. The CDR3 nucleotides are TGCGACAGCAGCCAAGATGCAGGGATGGACACCGGGGAGCTGTTTTTT.

Sample share makes this clonotype medium-sized. This rearrangement joins TRBV15 to TRBJ2-7, with unresolved D. Germline-derived CDR1 and CDR2 are LNHNV and YYDKDF (reference sequence). The V and J ends lost 2 bases and 0 bases respectively, with 5 bases between them. The CDR3 consists of 13 residues. In nucleotides, the CDR3 is TGTGCCACCAGCAGATCACTCTCCTACGAGCAGTACTTC. It specifies CATSRSLSYEQYF.

This clonotype has a handful of counts. The genes are TRBV12-3 or TRBV12-4 and TRBJ1-2; D is undetermined. Trimming cost V 5 bases and J 5 bases, with 9 bases left between them. This CDR3 comprises 12 residues. CDR3 sequence reads: CASSPGVYGYTF. DNA of the CDR3: TGTGCCAGCAGTCCCGGGGTTTATGGCTACACCTTC.

CDR3 region: CASSPFSGKGGRLSTDTQYF. The CDR3, as DNA: TGTGCCAGCAGTCCCTTTAGCGGGAAAGGAGGTCGGTTGAGCACAGATACGCAGTATTTT. The chain is built from TRBV6-5 and TRBJ2-3, with TRBD2 identical over 8 bases. With 5 bases clipped from V and 0 bases from J, the junction kept 19 bases outside the gene matches. Germline lookup yields CDR1 MNHEY and CDR2 SVGAGI. The CDR3 loop spans 20 amino acids.

This clonotype was detected ten times or more. V and J are TRBV7-9 and TRBJ2-2, with TRBD2 matching 7 bases. CDR3 length: 16 residues. Germline CDR1 is SEHNR and CDR2 is FQNEAQ (reference sequence). Germline trimming cut 4 bases from V and 10 bases from J; bases unmatched to any gene: 15. The CDR3 DNA follows: TGTGCCAGCAGCTCCACTAGCGTACGCTGGAAGGAGGAGCTGTTTTTT. Translated, it gives CASSSTSVRWKEELFF.